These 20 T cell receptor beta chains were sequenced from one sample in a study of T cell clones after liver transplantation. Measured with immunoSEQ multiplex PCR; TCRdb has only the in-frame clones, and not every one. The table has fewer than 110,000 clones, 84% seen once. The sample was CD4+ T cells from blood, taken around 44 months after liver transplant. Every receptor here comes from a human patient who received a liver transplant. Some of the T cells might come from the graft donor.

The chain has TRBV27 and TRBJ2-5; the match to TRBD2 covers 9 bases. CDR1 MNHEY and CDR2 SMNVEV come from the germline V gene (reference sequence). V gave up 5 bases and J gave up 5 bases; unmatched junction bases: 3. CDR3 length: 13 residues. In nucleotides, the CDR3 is TGTGCCAGCAGTGCAGGACTAGCGGAGACCCAGTACTTC. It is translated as CASSAGLAETQYF.

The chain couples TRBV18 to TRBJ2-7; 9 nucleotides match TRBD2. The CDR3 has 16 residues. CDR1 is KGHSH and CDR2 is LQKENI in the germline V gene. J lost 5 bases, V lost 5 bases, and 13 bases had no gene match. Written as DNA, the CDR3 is TGTGCCAGCTCATCAGACTTAGCGGGAGCCTTCGACGAGCAGTACTTC. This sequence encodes CASSSDLAGAFDEQYF.

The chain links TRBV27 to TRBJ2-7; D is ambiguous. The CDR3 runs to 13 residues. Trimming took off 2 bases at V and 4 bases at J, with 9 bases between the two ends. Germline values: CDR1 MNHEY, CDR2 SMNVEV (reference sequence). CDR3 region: CASSLREKYEQYF. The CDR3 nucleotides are TGTGCCAGCAGTTTAAGGGAAAAGTACGAGCAGTACTTC.

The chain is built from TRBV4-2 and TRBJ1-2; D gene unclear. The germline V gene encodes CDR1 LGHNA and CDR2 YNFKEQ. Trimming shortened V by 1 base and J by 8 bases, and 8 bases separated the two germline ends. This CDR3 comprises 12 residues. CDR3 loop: CASSQGEGGYTF. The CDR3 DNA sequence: TGTGCCAGCAGCCAAGGGGAGGGAGGCTACACCTTC.

The CDR3 is CASSETSGPPSYEQYF. As DNA, the CDR3 is TGTGCCAGCAGTGAAACTTCGGGACCACCTAGCTACGAGCAGTACTTC. The chain is built from TRBV6-1 and TRBJ2-7; D is tentatively TRBD1 or TRBD2 (5 bases each). This CDR3 has 16 residues. From germline, CDR1 is MNHNS and CDR2 SASEGT. With 2 bases removed from V and 3 bases from J, the gap between germline ends came to 17 bases.

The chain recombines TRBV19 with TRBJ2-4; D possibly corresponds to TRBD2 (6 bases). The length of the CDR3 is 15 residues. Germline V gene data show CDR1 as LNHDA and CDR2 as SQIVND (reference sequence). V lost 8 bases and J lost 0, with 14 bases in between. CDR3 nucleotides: TGTGCCAGTTTTAGCGGTATGCTAGCCAAAAACATTCAGTACTTC. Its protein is CASFSGMLAKNIQYF. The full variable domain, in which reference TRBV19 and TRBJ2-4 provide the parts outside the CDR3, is DGGITQSPKYLFRKEGQNVTLSCEQNLNHDAMYWYRQDPGQGLRLIYYSQIVNDFQKGDIAEGYSVSREKKESFPLTVTSAQKNPTAFYLCASFSGMLAKNIQYFGAGTRLSVL.

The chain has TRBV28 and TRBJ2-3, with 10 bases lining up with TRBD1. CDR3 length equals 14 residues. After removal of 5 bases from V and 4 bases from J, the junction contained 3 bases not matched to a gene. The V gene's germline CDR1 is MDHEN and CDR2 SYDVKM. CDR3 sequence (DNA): TGTGCCAGCAGTACCGGACAGGGGGCAGATACGCAGTATTTT. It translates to CASSTGQGADTQYF.

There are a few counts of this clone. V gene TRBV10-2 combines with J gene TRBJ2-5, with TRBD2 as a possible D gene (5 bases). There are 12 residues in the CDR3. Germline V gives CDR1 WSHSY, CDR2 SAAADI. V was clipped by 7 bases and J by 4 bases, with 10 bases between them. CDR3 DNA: TGCGCCAGCACCCCAGGAGGAGAGACCCAGTACTTC. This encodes CASTPGGETQYF.

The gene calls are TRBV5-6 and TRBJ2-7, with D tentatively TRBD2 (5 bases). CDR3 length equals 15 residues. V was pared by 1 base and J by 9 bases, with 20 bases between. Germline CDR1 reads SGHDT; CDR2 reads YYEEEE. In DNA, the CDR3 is TGTGCCAGCAGCTTGCTCCGGGAAATCCTACGCGTGCAGTACTTC. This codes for CASSLLREILRVQYF.

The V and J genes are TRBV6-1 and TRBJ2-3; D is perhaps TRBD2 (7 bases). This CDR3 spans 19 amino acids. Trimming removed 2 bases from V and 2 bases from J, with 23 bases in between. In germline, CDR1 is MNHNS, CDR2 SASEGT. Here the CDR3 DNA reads TGTGCCAGCAGTGAACAGGTCCGGGGGGCTGTCGGGGTCACAGATACGCAGTATTTT. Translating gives CASSEQVRGAVGVTDTQYF.

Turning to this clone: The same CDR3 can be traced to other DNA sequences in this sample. The CDR3: CASSLKGSSGANVLTF. The CDR3 bases are TGCGCCAGCAGCTTAAAGGGGAGCTCTGGGGCCAACGTCCTGACTTTC. V usage is TRBV5-1 and J usage is TRBJ2-6; tentatively, D is TRBD1 or TRBD2 (5 bases each). Germline V gene data show CDR1 as SGHRS and CDR2 as YFSETQ. V lost 2 bases to trimming and J lost 0 bases, with 9 bases between them. This CDR3 is 16 amino acids long.

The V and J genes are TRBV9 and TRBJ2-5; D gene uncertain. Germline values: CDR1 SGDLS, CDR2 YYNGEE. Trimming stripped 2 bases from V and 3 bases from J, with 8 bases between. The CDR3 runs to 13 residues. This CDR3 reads CASSVTPKETQYF. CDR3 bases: TGTGCCAGCAGCGTGACTCCGAAAGAGACCCAGTACTTC.

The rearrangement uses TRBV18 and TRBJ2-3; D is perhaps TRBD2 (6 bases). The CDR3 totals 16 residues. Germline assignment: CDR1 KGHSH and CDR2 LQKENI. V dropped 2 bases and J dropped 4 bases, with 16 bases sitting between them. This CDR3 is CASSPTGDPNSDTQYF. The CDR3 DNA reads TGTGCCAGCTCACCAACGGGGGATCCCAACTCAGATACGCAGTATTTT.

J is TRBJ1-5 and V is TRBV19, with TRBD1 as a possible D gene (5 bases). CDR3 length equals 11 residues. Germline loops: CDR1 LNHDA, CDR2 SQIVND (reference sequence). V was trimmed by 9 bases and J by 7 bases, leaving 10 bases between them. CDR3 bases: TGTGCCAGCAGCGACAGACAGCCCCAGCATTTT. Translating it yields CASSDRQPQHF.

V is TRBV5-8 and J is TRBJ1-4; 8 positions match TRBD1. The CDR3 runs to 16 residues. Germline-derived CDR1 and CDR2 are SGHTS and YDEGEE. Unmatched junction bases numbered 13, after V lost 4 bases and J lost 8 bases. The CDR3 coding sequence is TGTGCCAGCAGCCGAGGCAGGGGGCTTTCAGAAGAAAAACTGTTTTTT. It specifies CASSRGRGLSEEKLFF.

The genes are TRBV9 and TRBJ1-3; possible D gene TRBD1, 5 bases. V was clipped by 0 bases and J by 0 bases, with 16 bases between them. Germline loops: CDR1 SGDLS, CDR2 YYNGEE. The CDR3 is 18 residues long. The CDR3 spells CASSVGSAGFSSGNTIYF. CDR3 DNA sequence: TGTGCCAGCAGCGTAGGGTCAGCAGGGTTTAGCTCTGGAAACACCATATATTTT.

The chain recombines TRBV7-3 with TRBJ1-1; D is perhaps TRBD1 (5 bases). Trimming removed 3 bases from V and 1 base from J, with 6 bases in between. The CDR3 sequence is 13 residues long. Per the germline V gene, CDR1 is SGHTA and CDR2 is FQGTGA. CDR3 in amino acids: CASSFQGNTEAFF. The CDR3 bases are TGTGCCAGCAGCTTTCAGGGGAACACTGAAGCTTTCTTT.

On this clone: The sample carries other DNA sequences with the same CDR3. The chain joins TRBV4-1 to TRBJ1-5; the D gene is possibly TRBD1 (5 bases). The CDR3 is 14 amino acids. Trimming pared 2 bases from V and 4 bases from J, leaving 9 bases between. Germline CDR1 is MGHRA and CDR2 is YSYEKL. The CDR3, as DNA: TGCGCCAGCAGCCAAACCGGGGGGAATCAGCCCCAGCATTTT. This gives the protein CASSQTGGNQPQHF.

The CDR3 here is CASSDSGTGVQPQHF. The CDR3 coding sequence is TGTGCCAGTAGCGACTCCGGGACAGGGGTTCAGCCCCAGCATTTT. The chain links TRBV19 to TRBJ1-5; TRBD1 agrees at 10 bases. The CDR3 contains 15 residues. J lost 6 bases, V lost 6 bases, and 8 bases had no gene match. Germline V CDR1 and CDR2: LNHDA, SQIVND (reference sequence).

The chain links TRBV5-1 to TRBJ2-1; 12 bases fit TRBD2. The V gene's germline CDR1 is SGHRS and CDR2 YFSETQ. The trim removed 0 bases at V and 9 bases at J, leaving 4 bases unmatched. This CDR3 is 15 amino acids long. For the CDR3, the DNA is TGCGCCAGCAGCTTGGGGACTAGCGGGAAAAGTGAGCAGTTCTTC. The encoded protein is CASSLGTSGKSEQFF.